In this sample, the clone carrying this T cell receptor (beta chain) turned up many times. Its cognate antigen is unknown. In germline, CDR1 is SEHNR, CDR2 FQNEAQ (reference sequence). Deletions cut 5 bases from V and 2 bases from J, with 7 bases between. The CDR3 is made up of 12 amino acids. Prepared TCR beta cDNA libraries contained unique molecular identifiers. Each CDR3 protein is one row after TCRdb ran MiXCR on the PCR reads. The sample yields hundreds of thousands of distinct CDR3 sequences, just under 30% seen once. The sample belongs to a study of post-analysis software for immune sequencing data. Findings and limits, study-wide: Five or six TRBV segments, including TRBV5-6, TRBV5-1 and TRBV20-1, were more frequent in patients than controls. Strong co-clustering by F measure was seen for same-batch samples. Patients with multiple sclerosis recorded significantly lower normalized Chao1 diversity than controls, the study found.

This sequence joins TRBV7-9 and TRBJ2-7; no clear D. The material sequenced was blood. The clonotype comes from a girl under 18 with multiple sclerosis. CDR3 loop: CASSTGTYEQYF. CDR3 bases: TGTGCCAGCAGCACTGGGACCTACGAGCAGTACTTC.